This T cell receptor (beta chain) was documented in a study of monozygotic twins with inflammatory bowel disease. TCRdb reprocessed the 5' RACE reads and reports one entry per CDR3 protein, with no DNA. This table holds more than 85,000 distinct CDR3 sequences. CDR3 length: 15 residues. CDR1 SEHNR and CDR2 FQNEAQ come from the germline V gene (reference sequence). This chain links TRBV7-9 with TRBJ2-5; the TCRdb call, TRBD2, lacks DNA for checking. The sequence was collected from a human donor with ulcerative colitis or Crohn's disease, or a healthy co-twin of an affected twin (not recorded which). The sample consisted of blood. CDR3 sequence reads: CASSSLLAGQETQYF.